The 23 T cell receptor beta chains below all came from one sample that was sequenced in a study of blood T cell repertoires in COVID-19. Assay: immunoSEQ multiplex PCR; the TCRdb copy retains only in-frame clones and omits some. In the table there are fewer than 350,000 clones, roughly 79% of which are singletons. Specimen: peripheral blood. The receptors originated from a woman aged 60-70 years with active or convalescent COVID-19.

J is TRBJ1-1 and V is TRBV5-8, with a weak D call TRBD1 (6 bases). This CDR3 comprises 15 residues. In germline, CDR1 is SGHTS, CDR2 YDEGEE. Deletions cut 0 bases from V and 6 bases from J, with 15 bases between. The CDR3 DNA follows: TGTGCCAGCAGCTTGGTGGGGGCAGGAGAGCCTGAAGCTTTCTTT. This translates into CASSLVGAGEPEAFF.

This clone was recorded a few times. The CDR3 here is CASSLGYGSAYNEQFF. The CDR3 region has the DNA TGCGCCAGCAGCTTGGGGTACGGGTCGGCCTACAATGAGCAGTTCTTC. This chain connects TRBV5-1 to TRBJ2-1; no reliable D call. This CDR3 spans 16 amino acids. The germline CDR1 and CDR2 sequences are SGHRS and YFSETQ. The V and J ends lost 0 bases and 2 bases respectively, with 12 bases between them.

CDR3 residues: CASSKRIKRAGAFF. In nucleotides, the CDR3 is TGTGCCAGCAGCAAGAGGATTAAACGGGCGGGAGCTTTCTTT. The V call is TRBV21-1, the J call TRBJ1-1. TRBV21-1 is an annotated pseudogene. The CDR3 extends over 14 amino acids.

V gene TRBV3-1 (or the pseudogene TRBV3-2) combines with J gene TRBJ2-3; 12 bases agree with TRBD2. Germline assignment: CDR1 LGHDT and CDR2 YNNKEL (reference sequence). J was trimmed by 3 bases and V by 4 bases; bases with no gene match: 2. The CDR3 spans 15 residues. The CDR3 reads CASSRGLAGTDTQYF. DNA for the CDR3: TGTGCCAGCAGCCGTGGACTAGCGGGGACAGATACGCAGTATTTT.

This chain joins TRBV30 and TRBJ1-2; 8 nucleotides line up with TRBD1. The CDR3 sequence is 14 residues long. The germline CDR1 and CDR2 sequences are GTSNPN and SVGIG (reference sequence). The V gene end was trimmed by 0 bases and the J gene end by 7 bases; junction bases not matched to a gene: 7. For the CDR3, the DNA is TGTGCCTGGAGTGTTGGAGGACAGGGCGGTGGCTACACCTTC. Translation gives CAWSVGGQGGGYTF.

The chain recombines TRBV6-6 with TRBJ1-1, with D perhaps TRBD1 (6 bases). There are 16 residues in the CDR3. The germline V gene has CDR1 MNHNY and CDR2 SVGAGI (reference sequence). The V gene lost 2 bases and the J gene lost 0 bases, with 13 bases spanning the gap. For the CDR3, the DNA is TGTGCCAGCAGTTACCCCTTGACAGGTATGAACACTGAAGCTTTCTTT. Amino acid sequence: CASSYPLTGMNTEAFF.

The genes are TRBV9 and TRBJ2-1; the match to TRBD2 covers 9 bases. Trimming at V came to 2 bases and at J to 0 bases, leaving 9 bases not matched to a gene. The CDR3 contains 18 residues. Germline CDR1 and CDR2: SGDLS and YYNGEE. The chain's CDR3 is CASSVSLAGWSSYNEQFF. CDR3 DNA sequence: TGTGCCAGCAGCGTTAGTCTAGCGGGGTGGAGCTCCTACAATGAGCAGTTCTTC.

The rearrangement joins TRBV4-1 to TRBJ2-5; 12 bases fit TRBD2. This CDR3 has 16 amino acids. V trimming: 4 bases; J trimming: 2 bases; junction bases outside the gene matches: 5. The germline V gene has CDR1 MGHRA and CDR2 YSYEKL. As DNA, the CDR3 is TGCGCCAGCAGCCTTGGACTAGCGGGGTTTCAAGAGACCCAGTACTTC. Translating gives CASSLGLAGFQETQYF.

V is TRBV12-3 or TRBV12-4 and J is TRBJ1-2, with D possibly matching TRBD1 (6 bases). This CDR3 is built from 13 residues. V shed 6 bases and J shed 8 bases, with 16 bases lying between them. CDR3 sequence: CASSRQARGGYTF. The DNA for the CDR3 is TGTGCCAGCAGCCGACAGGCCCGGGGCGGCTACACCTTC.

The rearrangement joins TRBV19 to TRBJ1-4; D perhaps matches TRBD1 (6 bases). Trimming shortened V by 5 bases and J by 4 bases, and 8 bases separated the two germline ends. This CDR3 contains 13 residues. Germline V gene lookup returns CDR1 LNHDA and CDR2 SQIVND (reference sequence). CDR3 sequence: CASSGQFNEKLFF. The CDR3 region has the DNA TGTGCCAGTAGTGGACAGTTTAATGAAAAACTGTTTTTT.

The chain recombines TRBV6-4 with TRBJ1-2; TRBD1 might be the D (5 bases). Trimming pared 2 bases from V and 0 bases from J, leaving 10 bases between. The CDR3 runs 15 residues. CDR1 and CDR2 from the germline V gene are MRHNA and SNTAGT. DNA for the CDR3: TGTGCCAGCAGTGACATAAGGGGATCTAACTATGGCTACACCTTC. It codes for CASSDIRGSNYGYTF.

This clone was seen more than once but under ten times. This chain joins TRBV7-6 and TRBJ2-2; the D gene is possibly TRBD1 (6 bases). The CDR3 totals 15 residues. V lost 2 bases to trimming and J lost 1 base, with 8 bases between them. Germline loops: CDR1 SGHVS, CDR2 FNYEAQ. CDR3 sequence reads: CASSLTGQNTGELFF. The CDR3 DNA follows: TGTGCCAGCAGCTTAACGGGACAGAACACCGGGGAGCTGTTTTTT.

The gene calls are TRBV6-5 and TRBJ1-2; the D is unclear. V was trimmed by 10 bases and J by 3 bases, leaving 21 bases between them. The CDR3 totals 15 residues. CDR1 is MNHEY and CDR2 is SVGAGI in the germline V gene. CDR3 residues: CATRGAAAWDYGYTF. The CDR3 DNA is TGTGCCACCCGAGGAGCTGCGGCCTGGGACTATGGCTACACCTTC.

The gene calls are TRBV14 and TRBJ1-2; D is unclear. Trimming took off 2 bases at V and 2 bases at J, with 12 bases between the two ends. The CDR3 covers 15 residues. CDR1 and CDR2 from the germline V gene are SGHDN and FVKESK. As DNA, the CDR3 is TGTGCCAGCAGCCAATATCTCGACTTAAACTATGGCTACACCTTC. Its protein product is CASSQYLDLNYGYTF.

The chain joins TRBV13 to TRBJ2-2, with 16 nucleotides matching TRBD2. Trimming took 6 bases from V and 1 from J; bases not matched to a gene: 11. The CDR3 loop spans 20 amino acids. Germline CDR1 PRHDT, CDR2 FYEKMQ (reference sequence). CDR3 residues: CASSPITGLAGGLNTGELFF. As DNA, the CDR3 is TGTGCCAGCAGTCCCATTACGGGACTAGCGGGGGGGTTGAACACCGGGGAGCTGTTTTTT.

This clone was detected only a few times. Other DNA sequences in the sample encode the same CDR3. The chain couples TRBV5-1 to TRBJ1-1, with D tentatively TRBD1 (6 bases). Germline V gene data show CDR1 as SGHRS and CDR2 as YFSETQ. The V gene lost 4 bases and the J gene lost 0 bases, with 10 bases spanning the gap. CDR3 length: 14 amino acids. For the CDR3, the DNA is TGCGCCAGCAGCCTGACAGGTATGAACACTGAAGCTTTCTTT. It yields the protein CASSLTGMNTEAFF. Full variable domain (rest looked up from reference TRBV5-1 and TRBJ1-1): KAGVTQTPRYLIKTRGQQVTLSCSPISGHRSVSWYQQTPGQGLQFLFEYFSETQRNKGNFPGRFSGRQFSNSRSEMNVSTLELGDSALYLCASSLTGMNTEAFFGQGTRLTVV.

The rearrangement links TRBV9 to TRBJ1-1; 7 bases map to TRBD1. The CDR3 is 10 amino acids. Trimming cost V 10 bases and J 8 bases; bases outside gene matches: 5. Germline CDR1 reads SGDLS; CDR2 reads YYNGEE. CDR3 DNA sequence: TGTGCCGGGCGACAGGGAGAAGCTTTCTTT. Amino acid sequence: CAGRQGEAFF.

V and J are TRBV11-2 and TRBJ2-5, with 8 bases lining up with TRBD2. V was clipped by 5 bases and J by 2 bases; unmatched bases: 7. The CDR3 covers 15 residues. Germline values: CDR1 SGHAT, CDR2 FQNNGV. This CDR3 reads CASSPRTSLQETQYF. The CDR3 DNA follows: TGTGCCAGCAGCCCGCGGACTAGCCTACAAGAGACCCAGTACTTC.

The chain uses TRBV11-2 and TRBJ1-6; no definite D call. The CDR3 runs to 13 residues. CDR1 is SGHAT, CDR2 FQNNGV, per germline. Trimming took off 5 bases at V and 8 bases at J, with 10 bases between the two ends. The CDR3 protein is CASSRVADSPLHF. CDR3 nucleotides: TGTGCCAGCAGCCGTGTCGCGGATTCACCCCTCCACTTT. Full variable domain (remainder filled in from reference TRBV11-2 and TRBJ1-6): EAGVAQSPRYKIIEKRQSVAFWCNPISGHATLYWYQQILGQGPKLLIQFQNNGVVDDSQLPKDRFSAERLKGVDSTLKIQPAKLEDSAVYLCASSRVADSPLHFGNGTRLTVT.

The rearrangement joins TRBV7-2 to TRBJ1-4, with unresolved D. The CDR3 consists of 13 residues. Trimming stripped 1 base from V and 8 bases from J, with 8 bases between. Germline CDR1 is SGHTA and CDR2 is FQGNSA. CDR3 protein: CASSLGGVEKLFF. The CDR3 DNA is TGTGCCAGCAGCTTAGGCGGAGTGGAAAAACTGTTTTTT.

The genes are TRBV30 and TRBJ1-2; 8 bases line up with TRBD1. CDR3 length equals 14 residues. Germline V lookup: CDR1 GTSNPN, CDR2 SVGIG (reference sequence). The ends lost 4 bases at V and 9 bases at J; junction bases unmatched: 13. CDR3 in amino acids: CAWTPVGRGQRYTF. Here the CDR3 DNA reads TGTGCCTGGACCCCCGTGGGCAGGGGGCAGCGCTACACCTTC.

The genes are TRBV11-2 and TRBJ2-7, with a weak D call TRBD1 (6 bases). This CDR3 region has 12 residues. The germline V and J ends were trimmed by 1 base and 12 bases, with 13 bases remaining between them. The germline gives CDR1 SGHAT, CDR2 FQNNGV. The CDR3 here is CASSLATGPPYF. CDR3 coding DNA: TGTGCCAGCAGCTTAGCCACAGGGCCCCCGTACTTC.

CDR3 amino acids: CASTGLPGTEAFF. CDR3 in DNA: TGTGCCAGCACTGGACTCCCTGGAACTGAAGCTTTCTTT. The J gene is TRBJ1-1, the V gene TRBV2; no definite D call. Trimming removed 7 bases at V and 5 bases at J, with 14 bases between. This CDR3 contains 13 residues. Germline assignment: CDR1 SNHLY and CDR2 FYNNEI.